The 5 T cell receptor beta chains presented below share a single source sample, sequenced in a study of blood T cell repertoires in COVID-19. The method was immunoSEQ multiplex PCR; TCRdb's version includes in-frame clones alone and lacks a portion of them. In the table there are 55,000 to 80,000 clones, around 78% of which are singletons. Sequencing was carried out using peripheral blood. Receptors originate from a woman older than 75 with acute or convalescent COVID-19.

The genes are TRBV19 and TRBJ1-1; D might be TRBD1 (6 bases). Germline CDR1 reads LNHDA; CDR2 reads SQIVND (reference sequence). The CDR3 runs to 16 residues. V was cut by 6 bases and J by 3 bases, with 20 bases left in between. The CDR3 DNA follows: TGTGCCAGTAGGGGGGGGCGGGACTCTTGGCACACTGAAGCTTTCTTT. Its translation is CASRGGRDSWHTEAFF.

The chain recombines TRBV2 with TRBJ2-5; the match to TRBD1 covers 8 bases. The CDR3 consists of 15 residues. Germline V gene data show CDR1 as SNHLY and CDR2 as FYNNEI. V lost 7 bases and J lost 5; bases outside the gene matches: 12. CDR3 protein: CASNTPGGGSETQYF. The CDR3, as DNA: TGTGCCAGCAATACCCCAGGGGGCGGCTCGGAGACCCAGTACTTC.

This clone turned up a few times. The genes are TRBV5-8 and TRBJ1-1, with D perhaps matching TRBD1 (6 bases). Germline loops: CDR1 SGHTS, CDR2 YDEGEE. The V and J ends lost 4 bases and 1 base respectively, with 14 bases between them. CDR3 length: 15 amino acids. The CDR3 is CASSLTGAPNTEAFF. DNA for the CDR3: TGTGCCAGCAGCCTGACAGGCGCTCCGAACACTGAAGCTTTCTTT.

The chain recombines TRBV11-1 with TRBJ1-5; D is possibly TRBD1 (6 bases). Germline V lookup: CDR1 SGHAT, CDR2 FQDESV (reference sequence). Trimming shortened V by 2 bases and J by 7 bases, and 9 bases separated the two germline ends. The CDR3 totals 13 residues. CDR3 amino acids: CASSLTGRQPQHF. The CDR3 nucleotides read TGTGCCAGCAGCTTAACAGGGCGGCAGCCCCAGCATTTT.

CDR3: CASSLRGLNTEAFF. CDR3 coding DNA: TGTGCCAGCAGTTTACGAGGTCTGAACACTGAAGCTTTCTTT. The chain recombines TRBV27 with TRBJ1-1, with unresolved D. V was trimmed by 2 bases and J by 0 bases, leaving 7 bases between them. Germline V CDR1 and CDR2: MNHEY, SMNVEV (reference sequence). The length of the CDR3 is 14 residues.